What follows describes a single T cell receptor beta chain. Amplification yielded TCR beta CDR3 regions, with RNA transcripts as the source. First-round RT-PCR of the TCR CDR3 relied on the HTBI primer set. MiXCR, applied by TCRdb to the multiplex PCR reads, yields one record per CDR3 protein. The sample contains 700,000 or so distinct CDR3 sequences, over 15% of which appear only once. The data originate from a study of T cells in Graves' hyperthyroidism and ophthalmopathy. CDR1 is MNHEY and CDR2 is SVGAGI in the germline V gene. Trimming took 1 base from V and 10 from J, leaving 11 bases between them. The CDR3 length is 14 residues.

The clonotype originates from a man between 18 and 29 years old with Graves' hyperthyroidism. The chain links TRBV6-5 to TRBJ1-6, with TRBD1 as a possible D gene (6 bases). The sequencing sample was made of blood. The CDR3 region is CASSYLQGGSPLHF. The CDR3, as DNA: TGTGCCAGCAGTTACTTACAGGGAGGGTCACCCCTCCACTTT.